This T cell receptor (beta chain) was sequenced in a study of memory CD4+ T cells and cytomegalovirus serostatus. Study conclusions and caveats: CD4+ memory repertoires contained about 40% of the 164 reported CMV TCRbeta sequences. Suggested: most of the CMV-linked TCR signature lies in CD4+ memory cells.

Note on this clone: What it recognizes is unknown.

Single viable CD3+CD4+CD8-CD45RO+ cells were sorted as the memory CD4+ T cells. Serostatus was set by detecting CMV pp150, pp28, p38, p52 IgG. After thawing, CD4+ T cells were positively selected. Clones were sequenced by immunoSEQ multiplex PCR, and TCRdb holds only the in-frame ones, with some missing. The sample has about 40,000 clones, about four fifths seen once. Trimming stripped 0 bases from V and 6 bases from J, with 8 bases between. CDR1 is LNHDA and CDR2 is SQIVND in the germline V gene (reference sequence). The CDR3 extends over 13 amino acids. This rearrangement joins TRBV19 to TRBJ2-5; D gene uncertain. The sequenced sample consisted of memory CD4+ T cells from blood. This receptor was taken from an adult in good health and CMV-seronegative. The chain's CDR3 is CASSIDRDKTQYF. As DNA, the CDR3 is TGTGCCAGTAGTATAGATAGGGATAAGACCCAGTACTTC.